Following are 20 T cell receptor beta chains from one sample sequenced in a study of post-analysis software for immune sequencing data. Study-level points and caveats: In patients, TRBV5-6, TRBV5-1 and TRBV20-1 belonged to about five TRBV segments found more frequently than in controls.

TCR beta cDNA libraries had unique molecular identifiers. MiXCR was run by TCRdb on the PCR reads, yielding one entry per CDR3 protein. The sample lists fewer than 850,000 distinct CDR3 sequences; approximately 30% were seen once. These receptors have no known antigen. Sequencing input: blood. The receptors come from a girl between 5 and 17 years old with multiple sclerosis.

This clonotype was picked up a small number of times. CDR3 amino acids: CASSPTRQGITDTQYF. The DNA for the CDR3 is TGTGCCAGCTCACCAACGAGACAGGGAATAACAGATACGCAGTATTTT. The chain links TRBV18 to TRBJ2-3, with 7 nucleotides matching TRBD1. The CDR3 totals 16 residues. The germline gives CDR1 KGHSH, CDR2 LQKENI. Trimming removed 2 bases from V and 3 bases from J; junction bases left unmatched: 8.

Notes on this clonotype: The junction departs from germline at one end; a sequencing error may be responsible. This chain uses TRBV5-1 with TRBJ2-1; D unclear. CDR3 length: 14 residues. Germline V gives CDR1 SGHRS, CDR2 YFSETQ. CDR3 loop: CASSLGPPYSEQFF. CDR3 sequence (DNA): TGCGCCAGCAGCTTGGGGCCCCCCTACAGTGAGCAGTTCTTC.

This clonotype came up once. CDR3 DNA sequence: TGCGCCAGCAGCTTGACCCTACTAGCGGGAGAGGGTAAGGAGCAGTTCTTC. Translating it yields CASSLTLLAGEGKEQFF. The V call is TRBV5-1, the J call TRBJ2-1, with TRBD2 identical over 11 bases. The CDR3 covers 17 residues. Germline assignment: CDR1 SGHRS and CDR2 YFSETQ. V dropped 1 base and J dropped 10; count of bases not matched to a gene: 13.

In this sample, this clonotype turned up many times. The DNA of the CDR3 is TGCAGCGCAACGCGGGAGGGCCTAGACGAGCAGTACTTC. Amino acid sequence: CSATREGLDEQYF. The chain joins TRBV29-1 to TRBJ2-7; 9 bases are shared with TRBD2. V lost 7 bases and J lost 5; bases outside the gene matches: 9. The germline CDR1 and CDR2 sequences are SQVTM and ANQGSEA. The CDR3 is made up of 13 amino acids.

This clonotype was picked up a small number of times. The chain links TRBV7-8 to TRBJ2-5; no clear D. V lost 5 bases and J 2 bases, leaving 15 bases between the germline ends. The CDR3 extends over 15 amino acids. Germline loops: CDR1 SGHVS, CDR2 FQNEAQ. This chain's CDR3 is CASSPLMAFQETQYF. DNA for the CDR3: TGTGCCAGCAGCCCCCTTATGGCATTTCAAGAGACCCAGTACTTC.

This clonotype was observed at least ten times. The chain couples TRBV29-1 to TRBJ2-1; perhaps TRBD1 as D (6 bases). The CDR3 runs to 12 residues. Trimming pared 7 bases from V and 4 bases from J, leaving 11 bases between. Germline values: CDR1 SQVTM, CDR2 ANQGSEA. The CDR3 region is CSGGLFYNEQFF. For the CDR3, the DNA is TGCAGCGGGGGGCTCTTTTACAATGAGCAGTTCTTC.

The CDR3 coding sequence is TGCGCCAGCAGCTTGGCCCGGGACAGGACTAACTATGGCTACACCTTC. It encodes CASSLARDRTNYGYTF. The rearrangement uses TRBV5-1 and TRBJ1-2, with 8 bases matching TRBD1. The germline V gene has CDR1 SGHRS and CDR2 YFSETQ. The length of the CDR3 is 16 residues. Losses at the gene ends were 0 bases for V and 0 bases for J; bases not matched to a gene: 4.

This clonotype was observed a handful of times. This chain links TRBV20-1 with TRBJ2-7, with 8 bases aligning to TRBD1. Germline V CDR1 and CDR2: DFQATT, SNEGSKA (reference sequence). This CDR3 has 14 residues. Losses at the gene ends were 4 bases for V and 3 bases for J; bases not matched to a gene: 8. In DNA, the CDR3 is TGCAGTGCTACTGGGACAGGTCTTTACTACGAGCAGTACTTC. It specifies CSATGTGLYYEQYF.

The rearrangement joins TRBV5-1 to TRBJ2-7; a weak D match, TRBD2 (5 bases). This CDR3 comprises 15 residues. Trimming cost V 0 bases and J 3 bases, with 13 bases left between them. Germline V lookup: CDR1 SGHRS, CDR2 YFSETQ. The CDR3 loop is CASSLGASRFYEQYF. In DNA, the CDR3 is TGCGCCAGCAGCTTGGGGGCTAGCAGATTCTACGAGCAGTACTTC.

This clonotype was observed a few times. The chain recombines TRBV6-1 with TRBJ2-4, with D unresolved. Between the trimmed V and J ends, which lost 6 bases and 0 bases, there was a span of 12 bases. The CDR3 has 15 amino acids. The V gene's germline CDR1 is MNHNS and CDR2 SASEGT. CDR3 sequence: CASRAYHVAKNIQYF. Here the CDR3 DNA reads TGTGCCAGCAGAGCTTATCACGTAGCCAAAAACATTCAGTACTTC.

The V gene is TRBV29-1, the J gene TRBJ2-7; the match to TRBD1 covers 7 bases. The ends lost 7 bases at V and 5 bases at J; junction bases unmatched: 8. The germline CDR1 and CDR2 sequences are SQVTM and ANQGSEA. The CDR3 is made up of 12 amino acids. Written as DNA, the CDR3 is TGCAGCGCCGACCACCAGGGGGACGAGCAGTACTTC. It translates to CSADHQGDEQYF.

The J gene is TRBJ2-1, the V gene TRBV6-2 or TRBV6-3; D gene uncertain. From germline, CDR1 is MNHEY and CDR2 SVGEGT. This CDR3 is built from 13 residues. V lost 6 bases, J lost 4 bases, and 10 bases lay in between. This CDR3 reads CASRPTTYNEQFF. CDR3 nucleotide sequence: TGTGCCAGCAGACCCACTACTTACAATGAGCAGTTCTTC.

This clonotype was seen a single time. The V gene is TRBV4-3, the J gene TRBJ2-5, with D possibly being TRBD1 (5 bases). The CDR3 sequence is 16 residues long. V lost 1 base, J lost 2 bases, and 14 bases lay in between. CDR1 is LGHNA and CDR2 is YSLEER in the germline V gene. CDR3: CASSQGQGLKQETQYF. CDR3 sequence (DNA): TGCGCCAGCAGCCAAGGCCAGGGCCTGAAACAAGAGACCCAGTACTTC.

V and J are TRBV10-1 and TRBJ2-1, with 12 bases identical to TRBD2. Trimming cost V 0 bases and J 8 bases; bases outside gene matches: 8. CDR3 length: 17 residues. Germline CDR1 reads WNHNN; CDR2 reads SYGVQD (reference sequence). The CDR3 region is CASSESPLTSGSHEQFF. CDR3 DNA sequence: TGCGCCAGCAGTGAGTCGCCTTTGACTAGCGGGAGCCATGAGCAGTTCTTC.

This clonotype was seen many times. V and J are TRBV29-1 and TRBJ2-1; D is uncertain. The CDR3 covers 14 residues. V was cut by 3 bases and J by 0 bases, with 9 bases left in between. Germline CDR1 SQVTM, CDR2 ANQGSEA. CDR3 loop: CSVELLFSYNEQFF. Written as DNA, the CDR3 is TGCAGCGTTGAGTTACTATTCTCCTACAATGAGCAGTTCTTC.

The rearrangement links TRBV10-3 to TRBJ2-5; the D gene could be TRBD1 or TRBD2 (5 bases each). CDR1 is ENHRY and CDR2 is SYGVKD in the germline V gene. Between the trimmed V and J ends, which lost 7 bases and 5 bases, there was a span of 29 bases. This CDR3 is 18 amino acids long. CDR3 protein: CAINERGRGRLVWETQYF. CDR3 nucleotide sequence: TGTGCCATCAATGAACGCGGTCGGGGCCGCCTTGTTTGGGAGACCCAGTACTTC.

This clonotype was counted between two and nine times. The rearrangement links TRBV7-2 to TRBJ2-7; 7 bases are a match to TRBD1. The CDR3 is 13 amino acids. Germline CDR1 and CDR2: SGHTA and FQGNSA. V shed 5 bases, J shed 7 bases, and the junction held 8 bases outside the gene matches. The CDR3 sequence: CASSRDSPGEQYF. CDR3 bases: TGTGCCAGCAGCCGGGACAGCCCCGGGGAGCAGTACTTC.

J is TRBJ1-2 and V is TRBV7-2; no clear D. The CDR3 runs to 12 residues. The V gene's germline CDR1 is SGHTA and CDR2 FQGNSA. The V and J ends lost 3 bases and 8 bases respectively, with 10 bases between them. This CDR3 reads CASSFMGRGYTF. As DNA, the CDR3 is TGTGCCAGCAGCTTCATGGGCAGGGGCTACACCTTC.

The chain carries TRBV7-9 and TRBJ1-2, with 8 bases lining up with TRBD1. J was trimmed by 6 bases and V by 5 bases; bases with no gene match: 11. There are 15 residues in the CDR3. Per the germline V gene, CDR1 is SEHNR and CDR2 is FQNEAQ (reference sequence). The DNA of the CDR3 is TGTGCCAGCAGCATGACCGTGGACAGGGCCCATGGCTACACCTTC. This sequence encodes CASSMTVDRAHGYTF.

The rearrangement links TRBV7-2 to TRBJ1-4, with 7 bases that match TRBD1. This CDR3 is 15 amino acids long. The V segment lost 5 bases and the J segment 4 bases; nucleotides outside the gene matches: 7. Germline CDR1 and CDR2: SGHTA and FQGNSA. The DNA of the CDR3 is TGTGCCAGCAGCCACCCCGGGACAGTTAATGAAAAACTGTTTTTT. Amino acids: CASSHPGTVNEKLFF.